The next 18 T cell receptor beta chains were all read from a single sample in a study of T-cell reconstitution after alpha-beta-depleted transplantation in children. The TCRbeta library incorporated unique molecular identifiers. TCRdb re-analysed the PCR reads in MiXCR, keeping a single row per CDR3 protein. The data hold about 500,000 distinct CDR3 sequences, with 32% observed a single time. The sequences come from PBMCs from the stem cell graft donor, collected from the stem cell graft. The receptor source for this set is a human donor who donated a stem cell graft to a child with aplastic anemia.

V usage is TRBV5-1 and J usage is TRBJ2-1, with 7 positions matching TRBD1. The CDR3 is 14 residues long. V was clipped by 7 bases and J by 6 bases; unmatched bases: 10. The germline CDR1 and CDR2 sequences are SGHRS and YFSETQ. Here the CDR3 reads CASRQGEAFNEQFF. DNA for the CDR3: TGCGCCAGCCGCCAGGGGGAAGCTTTCAATGAGCAGTTCTTC.

This clonotype has more than one count but fewer than ten. V and J are TRBV20-1 and TRBJ2-7; TRBD2 matches 7 bases. J gave up 9 bases and V 1 base, and 21 bases lay outside the gene matches. Germline CDR1 reads DFQATT; CDR2 reads SNEGSKA (reference sequence). The CDR3 runs 17 residues. The CDR3, as DNA: TGCAGTGCTAGAGGGGGGGGTAGCGGTGTCTCCTCCCGCGGGCAGTACTTC. This codes for CSARGGGSGVSSRGQYF.

This clonotype showed up just a few times. This chain joins TRBV5-5 and TRBJ2-5; D not certain. CDR1 is SGHKS and CDR2 is YYEKEE in the germline V gene (reference sequence). The length of the CDR3 is 13 residues. Trimming removed 3 bases at V and 4 bases at J, with 10 bases between. CDR3 amino acids: CASSSRPLETQYF. CDR3 bases: TGTGCCAGCAGCTCCCGACCGCTAGAGACCCAGTACTTC. The full variable domain, in which reference TRBV5-5 and TRBJ2-5 provide the parts outside the CDR3, is DAGVTQSPTHLIKTRGQQVTLRCSPISGHKSVSWYQQVLGQGPQFIFQYYEKEERGRGNFPDRFSARQFPNYSSELNVNALLLGDSALYLCASSSRPLETQYFGPGTRLLVL.

The gene calls are TRBV15 and TRBJ2-5, with 8 bases fitting TRBD1. V was pared by 4 bases and J by 4 bases, with 5 bases of the junction left unmatched. The germline CDR1 and CDR2 sequences are LNHNV and YYDKDF (reference sequence). The CDR3 loop spans 14 amino acids. CDR3: CATSTGTGVETQYF. For the CDR3, the DNA is TGTGCCACCAGCACCGGGACAGGAGTAGAGACCCAGTACTTC.

The V gene is TRBV20-1, the J gene TRBJ2-7; TRBD2 aligns across 9 bases. The V segment lost 7 bases and the J segment 3 bases; nucleotides outside the gene matches: 4. CDR1 and CDR2 (germline): DFQATT, SNEGSKA (reference sequence). CDR3 length: 12 residues. The CDR3 loop reads CSVGLAHYEQYF. The DNA of the CDR3 is TGCAGTGTAGGACTAGCGCACTACGAGCAGTACTTC.

The V and J genes are TRBV7-2 and TRBJ1-2, with TRBD1 identical over 7 bases. The CDR3 contains 16 residues. Losses at the gene ends were 5 bases for V and 6 bases for J; bases not matched to a gene: 15. Germline CDR1 is SGHTA and CDR2 is FQGNSA. CDR3: CASSPRDSLRGNGYTF. The CDR3 DNA is TGTGCCAGCAGCCCCCGGGACAGCCTCCGAGGGAATGGCTACACCTTC.

J is TRBJ2-3 and V is TRBV4-1; D possibly corresponds to TRBD2 (6 bases). Germline assignment: CDR1 MGHRA and CDR2 YSYEKL. This CDR3 is 17 amino acids long. The V end lost 0 bases, the J end lost 2 bases, and 15 bases lay between the germline ends. In DNA, the CDR3 is TGCGCCAGCAGCCAAGAGGAGGGCTGGAGCAACACAGATACGCAGTATTTT. Its translation is CASSQEEGWSNTDTQYF.

This clonotype was observed a single time. The junction departs from germline at one end; a sequencing error may be responsible. The chain has TRBV5-1 and TRBJ1-2; 8 nucleotides agree with TRBD1. The CDR3 length is 15 residues. Germline V CDR1 and CDR2: SGHRS, YFSETQ. The CDR3: CASILETGEFYGYTF. CDR3 in DNA: TGCGCCAGCATCTTGGAGACAGGGGAGTTTTATGGCTACACCTTC.

There are a few counts of this clonotype. This chain connects TRBV6-2 or TRBV6-3 to TRBJ2-1; D not resolved. The CDR3 consists of 16 residues. Trimming removed 7 bases at V and 0 bases at J, with 16 bases between. Germline CDR1 and CDR2: MNHEY and SVGEGT. CDR3 in amino acids: CASTLPSANSYNEQFF. CDR3 DNA: TGTGCCAGCACCCTTCCGTCTGCGAACTCCTACAATGAGCAGTTCTTC.

The chain employs TRBV7-6 and TRBJ1-1; TRBD1 might be the D (6 bases). The ends were cut back, 2 bases at V and 6 bases at J, with 10 bases in the middle. CDR1 and CDR2 from the germline V gene are SGHVS and FNYEAQ. This CDR3 has 13 amino acids. The chain's CDR3 is CASSLRGGAEAFF. In DNA form, the CDR3 reads TGTGCCAGCAGCTTAAGGGGGGGTGCTGAAGCTTTCTTT.

The CDR3 region is CAISGDGNSNQPQHF. The DNA for the CDR3 is TGTGCCATCAGCGGGGACGGAAATAGCAATCAGCCCCAGCATTTT. V usage is TRBV10-3 and J usage is TRBJ1-5; D may be TRBD1 (5 bases). The germline gives CDR1 ENHRY, CDR2 SYGVKD. The V end was cut by 6 bases, the J end by 0 bases, with 12 bases between. The CDR3 has 15 residues.

This clonotype was recorded many times. The rearrangement uses TRBV29-1 and TRBJ2-7; 9 positions match TRBD2. The CDR3 is made up of 13 amino acids. Trimming took 3 bases from V and 3 from J; bases not matched to a gene: 3. From germline, CDR1 is SQVTM and CDR2 ANQGSEA. CDR3 nucleotides: TGCAGCGTTGAGGGCGGGAGGGACTACGAGCAGTACTTC. Its protein product is CSVEGGRDYEQYF.

This clonotype occurred a few times. The chain links TRBV19 to TRBJ2-7, with D hard to call. Between the trimmed V and J ends, which lost 4 bases and 6 bases, there was a span of 16 bases. The germline V gene has CDR1 LNHDA and CDR2 SQIVND (reference sequence). The CDR3 covers 14 residues. The CDR3 DNA reads as TGTGCCAGTAGTACCCAAGGGTCGCCTGGCGAGCAGTACTTC. Its protein is CASSTQGSPGEQYF. The whole variable domain, filled in from reference TRBV19 and TRBJ2-7, reads DGGITQSPKYLFRKEGQNVTLSCEQNLNHDAMYWYRQDPGQGLRLIYYSQIVNDFQKGDIAEGYSVSREKKESFPLTVTSAQKNPTAFYLCASSTQGSPGEQYFGPGTRLTVT.

CDR3 residues: CASTTEETQYF. The CDR3 region has the DNA TGTGCCAGCACCACCGAAGAGACCCAGTACTTC. The rearrangement links TRBV7-9 to TRBJ2-5; no clear D. V lost 7 bases and J lost 3, with 6 bases in between. From germline, CDR1 is SEHNR and CDR2 FQNEAQ (reference sequence). The CDR3 extends over 11 amino acids.

The chain combines TRBV29-1 with TRBJ1-1, with a tentative D call TRBD1 (6 bases). The germline gives CDR1 SQVTM, CDR2 ANQGSEA. With 3 bases removed from V and 7 bases from J, the gap between germline ends came to 24 bases. The CDR3 is 16 amino acids. The CDR3 nucleotides are TGCAGCGTTGACGGTATCCCCGGACAGTCGAGGGATGAAGCTTTCTTT. It translates to CSVDGIPGQSRDEAFF. The full variable domain, completed using reference TRBV29-1 and TRBJ1-1, is SAVISQKPSRDICQRGTSLTIQCQVDSQVTMMFWYRQQPGQSLTLIATANQGSEATYESGFVIDKFPISRPNLTFSTLTVSNMSPEDSSIYLCSVDGIPGQSRDEAFFGQGTRLTVV.

CDR3 sequence: CASSLDRTKLPAGEAFF. The CDR3 bases are TGTGCCAGCAGCTTAGATCGGACGAAGTTGCCTGCAGGTGAAGCTTTCTTT. V gene TRBV7-9 combines with J gene TRBJ1-1; D is ambiguous. Trimming pared 1 base from V and 7 bases from J, leaving 22 bases between. Per the germline V gene, CDR1 is SEHNR and CDR2 is FQNEAQ (reference sequence). This CDR3 has 17 residues.

The chain has TRBV28 and TRBJ1-3; D is unclear. Germline CDR1 reads MDHEN; CDR2 reads SYDVKM. The V end lost 6 bases, the J end lost 2 bases, and 14 bases lay between the germline ends. This CDR3 is 15 amino acids long. CDR3 sequence (DNA): TGTGCCAGCAGATTTCGGGTCGCAGCTGGAAACACCATATATTTT. Protein product: CASRFRVAAGNTIYF.

This clonotype was counted between two and nine times. The gene calls are TRBV12-3 or TRBV12-4 and TRBJ2-2; D is undetermined. The CDR3 is 18 amino acids. Trimming took 3 bases from V and 0 from J, leaving 17 bases between them. The CDR3 DNA reads as TGTGCCAGCAGTTTCATTCCCCCCGGTCTTCCGAACACCGGGGAGCTGTTTTTT. Translation: CASSFIPPGLPNTGELFF.